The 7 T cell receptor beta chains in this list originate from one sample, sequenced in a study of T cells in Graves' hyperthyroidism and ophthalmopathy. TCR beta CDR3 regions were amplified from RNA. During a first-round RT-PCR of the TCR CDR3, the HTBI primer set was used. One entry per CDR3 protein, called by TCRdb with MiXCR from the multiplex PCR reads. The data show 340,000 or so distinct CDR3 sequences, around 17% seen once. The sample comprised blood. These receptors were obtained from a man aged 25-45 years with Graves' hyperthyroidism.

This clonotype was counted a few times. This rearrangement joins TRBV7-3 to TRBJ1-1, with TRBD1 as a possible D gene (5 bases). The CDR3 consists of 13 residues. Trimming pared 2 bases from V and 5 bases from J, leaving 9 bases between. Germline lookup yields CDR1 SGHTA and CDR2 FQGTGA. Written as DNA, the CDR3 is TGTGCCAGCAGCTTATATGGGGGAACTGAAGCTTTCTTT. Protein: CASSLYGGTEAFF.

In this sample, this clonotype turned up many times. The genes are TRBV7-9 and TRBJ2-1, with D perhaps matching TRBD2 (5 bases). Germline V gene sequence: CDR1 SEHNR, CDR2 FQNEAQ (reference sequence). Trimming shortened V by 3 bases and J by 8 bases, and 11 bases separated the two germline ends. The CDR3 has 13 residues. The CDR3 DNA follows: TGTGCCAGCAGCTTGGACTGGGCTGATGAGCAGTTCTTC. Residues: CASSLDWADEQFF.

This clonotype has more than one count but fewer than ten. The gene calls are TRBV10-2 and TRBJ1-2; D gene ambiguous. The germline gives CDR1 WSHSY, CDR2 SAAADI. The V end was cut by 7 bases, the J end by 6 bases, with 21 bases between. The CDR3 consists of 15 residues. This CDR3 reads CASTSTLYTSDGYTF. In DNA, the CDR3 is TGCGCCAGCACCAGCACGCTTTATACCTCGGATGGCTACACCTTC.

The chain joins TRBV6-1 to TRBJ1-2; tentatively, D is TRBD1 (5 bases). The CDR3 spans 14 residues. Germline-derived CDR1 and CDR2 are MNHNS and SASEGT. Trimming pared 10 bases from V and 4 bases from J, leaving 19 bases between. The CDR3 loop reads CATHTGGKGYGYTF. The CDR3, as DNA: TGTGCCACCCACACGGGGGGAAAGGGCTATGGCTACACCTTC.

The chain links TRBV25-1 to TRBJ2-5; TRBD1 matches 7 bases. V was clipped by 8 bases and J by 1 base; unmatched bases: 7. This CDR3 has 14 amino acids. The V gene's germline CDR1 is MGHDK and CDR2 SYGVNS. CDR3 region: CASGLQGTQETQYF. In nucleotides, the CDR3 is TGTGCCAGCGGGTTACAGGGGACCCAAGAGACCCAGTACTTC.

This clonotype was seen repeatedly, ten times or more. The CDR3 region is CASTPLTGGAVRGYTF. The DNA for the CDR3 is TGTGCCAGCACCCCGCTGACGGGGGGCGCGGTGCGCGGCTACACCTTC. The chain links TRBV28 to TRBJ1-2; D perhaps matches TRBD1 (6 bases). The CDR3 is made up of 16 amino acids. Germline-derived CDR1 and CDR2 are MDHEN and SYDVKM. Trimming cost V 7 bases and J 8 bases, with 26 bases left between them.

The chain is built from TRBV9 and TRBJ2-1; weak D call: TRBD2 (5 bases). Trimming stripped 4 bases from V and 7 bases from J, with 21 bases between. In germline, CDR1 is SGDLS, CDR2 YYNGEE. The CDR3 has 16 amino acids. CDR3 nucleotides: TGTGCCAGCAGCCCTCAATTACTAGAGGCGAGGAATGAGCAGTTCTTC. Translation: CASSPQLLEARNEQFF.